The source of this T cell receptor (beta chain) is a study of cytomegalovirus exposure and HLA in healthy donors. The study, taken as a whole, reports: In vitro confirmation showed a few CMV-associated chains to be CMV antigen specific. Donor immune exposure was known only as CMV serostatus. Association of 15,000 to 20,000 TCR beta sequences with HLA alleles was found at 0.05 false discovery rate in a later analysis. Follow-up analysis found HLA locus-dependent TCR association rates, highest for DRB1 and lowest for HLA-C.

About this clone: Its matching antigen is unknown.

In germline, CDR1 is KGHSH, CDR2 LQKENI. V was shortened by 3 bases and J by 6 bases, with 15 bases between the two germline ends. This CDR3 region has 15 residues. Primers: 60 Vbeta forward and 13 Jbeta reverse. Assay: immunoSEQ multiplex PCR; the TCRdb copy retains only in-frame clones and omits some. The repertoire holds 95,000 to 150,000 clones, over 80% seen once, with 15% to 20% in the top ten. The sequence derives from a man younger than 35 in good health and CMV-seropositive. V is TRBV18 and J is TRBJ1-3; TRBD1 might be the D (5 bases). Sequencing was performed on PBMCs. Here the CDR3 DNA reads TGTGCCAGCTCACCCCGACGGGGGGTTGAAAACACCATATATTTT. This codes for CASSPRRGVENTIYF. Full variable domain (rest looked up from reference TRBV18 and TRBJ1-3): NAGVMQNPRHLVRRRGQEARLRCSPMKGHSHVYWYRQLPEEGLKFMVYLQKENIIDESGMPKERFSAEFPKEGPSILRIQQVVRGDSAAYFCASSPRRGVENTIYFGEGSWLTVV.